This T cell receptor (beta chain) was retrieved from a study of Ad26.COV2.S vaccination and SARS-CoV-2 variants. The CDR3 is made up of 14 amino acids. V was trimmed by 3 bases and J by 4 bases, leaving 12 bases between them. Germline V gene sequence: CDR1 SGHNT, CDR2 YENEEA. This clone was recorded once. What it binds is not known. The treatment was: roughly 18 received Ad26.COV2.S at low or high dose, single or two shots; about 5 received placebo; per-sample allocation not given. Specimen acquisition occurred on day 63 following the initial vaccine or placebo injection. An adult of 18-55 years in Boston served as donor. The table came from immunoSEQ multiplex PCR; TCRdb's copy has only in-frame clones and leaves some out. The sample records 300,000 to 350,000 clones, approximately 86% being singletons. Regarding the study as a whole: Overall T cell responses may have been underestimated by the analyses of TCR breadth and depth.

V and J are TRBV11-3 and TRBJ2-5; D not resolved. The source is a person aged 18-65 years who received the Ad26.COV2.S COVID-19 vaccine or a placebo. The sample here was peripheral blood, taken in a trial of Ad26.COV2.S vaccine versus placebo. CDR3 in DNA: TGTGCCAGCAGCTTCCAGACACTTGGAGAGACCCAGTACTTC. Its translation: CASSFQTLGETQYF.